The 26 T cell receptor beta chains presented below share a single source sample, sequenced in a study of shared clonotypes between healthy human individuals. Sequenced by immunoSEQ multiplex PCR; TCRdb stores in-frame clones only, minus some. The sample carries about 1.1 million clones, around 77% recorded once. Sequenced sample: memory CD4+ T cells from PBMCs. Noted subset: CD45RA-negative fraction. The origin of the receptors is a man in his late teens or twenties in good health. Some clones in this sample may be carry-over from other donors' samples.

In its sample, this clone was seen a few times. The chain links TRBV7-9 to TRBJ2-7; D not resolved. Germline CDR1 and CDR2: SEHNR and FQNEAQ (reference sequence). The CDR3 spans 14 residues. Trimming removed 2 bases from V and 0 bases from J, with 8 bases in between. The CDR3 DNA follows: TGTGCCAGCAGCTTAAGTGACGGCTCCTACGAGCAGTACTTC. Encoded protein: CASSLSDGSYEQYF.

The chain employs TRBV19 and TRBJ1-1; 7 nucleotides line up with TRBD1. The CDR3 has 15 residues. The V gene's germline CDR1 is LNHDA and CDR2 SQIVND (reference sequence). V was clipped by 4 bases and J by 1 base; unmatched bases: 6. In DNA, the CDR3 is TGTGCCAGTAGTACTCCCGGGACAGCGAACACTGAAGCTTTCTTT. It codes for CASSTPGTANTEAFF.

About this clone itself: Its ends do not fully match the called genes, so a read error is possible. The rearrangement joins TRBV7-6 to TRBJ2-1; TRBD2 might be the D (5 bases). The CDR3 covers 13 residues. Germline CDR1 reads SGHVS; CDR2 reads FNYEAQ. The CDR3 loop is CASSLSSYNERFF. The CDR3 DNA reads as TGTGCCAGCAGCTTATCTAGCTACAATGAGCGGTTCTTC. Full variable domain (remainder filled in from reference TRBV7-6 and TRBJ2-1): GAGVSQSPRYKVTKRGQDVALRCDPISGHVSLYWYRQALGQGPEFLTYFNYEAQQDKSGLPNDRFSAERPEGSISTLTIQRTEQRDSAMYRCASSLSSYNERFFGPGTRLTVL.

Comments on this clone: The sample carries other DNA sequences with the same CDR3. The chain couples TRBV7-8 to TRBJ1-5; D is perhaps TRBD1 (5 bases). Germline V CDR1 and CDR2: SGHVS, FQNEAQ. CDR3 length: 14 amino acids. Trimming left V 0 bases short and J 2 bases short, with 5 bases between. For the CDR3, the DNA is TGTGCCAGCAGCTTAGCGGGGGGCAATCAGCCCCAGCATTTT. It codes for CASSLAGGNQPQHF.

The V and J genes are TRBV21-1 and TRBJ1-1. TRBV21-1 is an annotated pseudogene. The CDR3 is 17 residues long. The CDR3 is CASSKAPGYGENTEAFF. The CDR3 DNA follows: TGTGCCAGCAGCAAAGCGCCGGGGTACGGAGAGAACACTGAAGCTTTCTTT.

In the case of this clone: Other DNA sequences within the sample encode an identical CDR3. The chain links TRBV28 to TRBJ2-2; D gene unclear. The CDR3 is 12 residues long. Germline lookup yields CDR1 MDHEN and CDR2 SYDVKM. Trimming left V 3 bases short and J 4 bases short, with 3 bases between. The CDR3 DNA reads TGTGCCAGCAGTTTGAGCACCGGGGAGCTGTTTTTT. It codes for CASSLSTGELFF. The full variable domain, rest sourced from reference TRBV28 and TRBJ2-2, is DVKVTQSSRYLVKRTGEKVFLECVQDMDHENMFWYRQDPGLGLRLIYFSYDVKMKEKGDIPEGYSVSREKKERFSLILESASTNQTSMYLCASSLSTGELFFGEGSRLTVL.

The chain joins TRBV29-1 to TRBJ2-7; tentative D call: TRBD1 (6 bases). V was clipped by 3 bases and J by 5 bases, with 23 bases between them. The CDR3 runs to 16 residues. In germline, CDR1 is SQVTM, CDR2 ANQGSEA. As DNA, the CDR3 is TGCAGCGTTGAGAGATTATATGGGCAGGGGACCCACGAGCAGTACTTC. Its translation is CSVERLYGQGTHEQYF.

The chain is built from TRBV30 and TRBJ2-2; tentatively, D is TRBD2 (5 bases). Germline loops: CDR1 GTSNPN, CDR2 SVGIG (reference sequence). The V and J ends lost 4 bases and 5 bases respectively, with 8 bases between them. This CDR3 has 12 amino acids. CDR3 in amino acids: CAWKRGTGELFF. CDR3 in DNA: TGTGCCTGGAAACGGGGAACCGGGGAGCTGTTTTTT.

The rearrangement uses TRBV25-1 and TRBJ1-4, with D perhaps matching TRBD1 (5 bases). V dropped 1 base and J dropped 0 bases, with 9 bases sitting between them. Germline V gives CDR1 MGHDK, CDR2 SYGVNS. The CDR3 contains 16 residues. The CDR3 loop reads CASSEWGRPTNEKLFF. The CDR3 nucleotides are TGTGCCAGCAGTGAATGGGGCAGACCAACTAATGAAAAACTGTTTTTT.

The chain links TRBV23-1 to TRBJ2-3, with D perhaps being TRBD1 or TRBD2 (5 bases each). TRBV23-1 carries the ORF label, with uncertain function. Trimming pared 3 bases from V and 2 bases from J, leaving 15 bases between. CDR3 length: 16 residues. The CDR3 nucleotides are TGCGCCAGCAGTCATAACCGGGACCCTCACACAGATACGCAGTATTTT. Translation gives CASSHNRDPHTDTQYF.

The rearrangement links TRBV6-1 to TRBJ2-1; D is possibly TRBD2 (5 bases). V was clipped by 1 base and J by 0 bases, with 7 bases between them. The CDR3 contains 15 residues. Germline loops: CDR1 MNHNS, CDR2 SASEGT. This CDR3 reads CASSEVGSSYNEQFF. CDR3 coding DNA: TGTGCCAGCAGTGAAGTAGGGAGCTCCTACAATGAGCAGTTCTTC.

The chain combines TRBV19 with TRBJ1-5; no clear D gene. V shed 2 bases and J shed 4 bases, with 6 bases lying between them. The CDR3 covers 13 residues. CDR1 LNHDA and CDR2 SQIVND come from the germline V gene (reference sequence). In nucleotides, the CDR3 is TGTGCCAGTAGTATAATCCGAAATCAGCCCCAGCATTTT. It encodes CASSIIRNQPQHF.

The CDR3 DNA follows: TGTGCCAGCAGCCCGCGGGGGGAATCCTACAATGAGCAGTTCTTC. It yields the protein CASSPRGESYNEQFF. The V gene is TRBV5-4, the J gene TRBJ2-1; 8 bases fit TRBD2. V dropped 4 bases and J dropped 1; count of bases not matched to a gene: 4. The CDR3 has 15 residues. Germline V gene lookup returns CDR1 SGHNT and CDR2 YYREEE (reference sequence).

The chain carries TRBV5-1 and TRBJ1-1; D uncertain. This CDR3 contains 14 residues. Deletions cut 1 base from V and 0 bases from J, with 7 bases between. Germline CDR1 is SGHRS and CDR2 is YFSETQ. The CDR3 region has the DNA TGCGCCAGCAGCTTGTACCCCCTGAACACTGAAGCTTTCTTT. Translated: CASSLYPLNTEAFF.

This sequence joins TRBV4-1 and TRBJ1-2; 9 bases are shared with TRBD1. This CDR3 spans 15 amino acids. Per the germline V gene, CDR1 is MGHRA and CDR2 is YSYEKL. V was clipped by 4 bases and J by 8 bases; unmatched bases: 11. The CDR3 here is CASSPGEQGAWGYTF. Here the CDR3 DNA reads TGCGCCAGCAGCCCGGGTGAACAGGGGGCATGGGGCTACACCTTC.

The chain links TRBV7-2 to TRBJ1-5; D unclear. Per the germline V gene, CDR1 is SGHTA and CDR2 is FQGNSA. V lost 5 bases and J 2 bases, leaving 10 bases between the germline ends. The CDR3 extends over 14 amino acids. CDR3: CASSAQNGNQPQHF. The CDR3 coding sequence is TGTGCCAGCAGCGCGCAGAACGGCAATCAGCCCCAGCATTTT.

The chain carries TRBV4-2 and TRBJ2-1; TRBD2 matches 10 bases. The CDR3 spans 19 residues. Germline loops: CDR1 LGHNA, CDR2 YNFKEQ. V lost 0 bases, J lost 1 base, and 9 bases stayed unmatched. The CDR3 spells CASSQDPRTSGHSYNEQFF. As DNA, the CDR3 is TGTGCCAGCAGCCAAGACCCCCGGACTAGCGGACATTCCTACAATGAGCAGTTCTTC.

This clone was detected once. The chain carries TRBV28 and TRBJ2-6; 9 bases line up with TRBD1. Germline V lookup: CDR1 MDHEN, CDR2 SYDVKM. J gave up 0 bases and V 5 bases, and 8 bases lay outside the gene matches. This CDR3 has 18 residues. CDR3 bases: TGTGCCAGCAGTAGACCGGGACAGGGAGTCTCTGGGGCCAACGTCCTGACTTTC. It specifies CASSRPGQGVSGANVLTF.

In DNA, the CDR3 is TGCGCCAGCAGCCCGGGGTCGACCACTGAAGCTTTCTTT. This encodes CASSPGSTTEAFF. The chain links TRBV5-1 to TRBJ1-1; D is unresolved. Trimming shortened V by 4 bases and J by 4 bases, and 11 bases separated the two germline ends. This CDR3 comprises 13 residues. Germline CDR1 is SGHRS and CDR2 is YFSETQ.

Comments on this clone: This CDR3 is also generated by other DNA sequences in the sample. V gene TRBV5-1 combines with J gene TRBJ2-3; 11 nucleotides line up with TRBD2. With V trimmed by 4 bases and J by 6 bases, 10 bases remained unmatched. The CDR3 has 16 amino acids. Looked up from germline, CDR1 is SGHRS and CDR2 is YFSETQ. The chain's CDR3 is CASSPPLAGGVDTQYF. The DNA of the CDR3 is TGCGCCAGCAGCCCACCGCTAGCGGGAGGCGTTGATACGCAGTATTTT. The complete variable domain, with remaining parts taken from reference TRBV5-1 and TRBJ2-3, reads KAGVTQTPRYLIKTRGQQVTLSCSPISGHRSVSWYQQTPGQGLQFLFEYFSETQRNKGNFPGRFSGRQFSNSRSEMNVSTLELGDSALYLCASSPPLAGGVDTQYFGPGTRLTVL.

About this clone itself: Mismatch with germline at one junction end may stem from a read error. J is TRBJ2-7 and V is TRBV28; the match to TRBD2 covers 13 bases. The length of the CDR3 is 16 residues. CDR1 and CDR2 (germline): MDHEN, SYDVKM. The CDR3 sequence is CASSPAGTSGAYGQYF. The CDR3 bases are TGTGCCAGCAGTCCCGCCGGGACTAGCGGGGCCTACGGGCAGTACTTC.

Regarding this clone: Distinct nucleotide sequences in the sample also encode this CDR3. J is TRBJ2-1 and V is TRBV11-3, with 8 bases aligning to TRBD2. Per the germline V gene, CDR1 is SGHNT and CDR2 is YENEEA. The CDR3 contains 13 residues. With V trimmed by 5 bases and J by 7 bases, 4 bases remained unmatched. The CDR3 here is CASSLLAGNEQFF. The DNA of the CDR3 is TGTGCCAGCAGCCTTTTAGCGGGAAATGAGCAGTTCTTC.

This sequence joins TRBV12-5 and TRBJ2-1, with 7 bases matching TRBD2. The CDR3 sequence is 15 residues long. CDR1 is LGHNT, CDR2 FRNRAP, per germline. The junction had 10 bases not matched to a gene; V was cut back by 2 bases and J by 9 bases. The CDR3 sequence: CASGLNSGSPGEQFF. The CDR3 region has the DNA TGTGCTAGTGGTTTGAATAGCGGGTCCCCCGGTGAGCAGTTCTTC.

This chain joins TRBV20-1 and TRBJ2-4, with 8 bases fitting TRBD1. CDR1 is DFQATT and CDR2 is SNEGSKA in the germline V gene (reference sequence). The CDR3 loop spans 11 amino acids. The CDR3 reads CSATGENIQYF. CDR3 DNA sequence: TGCAGCGCGACAGGGGAGAACATTCAGTACTTC.

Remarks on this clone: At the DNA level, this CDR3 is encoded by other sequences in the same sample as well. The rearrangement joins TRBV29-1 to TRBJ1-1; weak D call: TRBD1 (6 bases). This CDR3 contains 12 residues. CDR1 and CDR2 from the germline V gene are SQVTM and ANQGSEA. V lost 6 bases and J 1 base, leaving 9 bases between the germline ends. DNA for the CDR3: TGCAGCGTCGACAGGACGAACACTGAAGCTTTCTTT. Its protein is CSVDRTNTEAFF.

The CDR3 loop is CSARKGLGYTF. DNA of the CDR3: TGCAGTGCTAGGAAGGGGTTGGGCTACACCTTC. The chain carries TRBV20-1 and TRBJ1-2, with D maybe TRBD1 (5 bases). Per the germline V gene, CDR1 is DFQATT and CDR2 is SNEGSKA (reference sequence). The CDR3 extends over 11 amino acids. V lost 3 bases and J 8 bases, leaving 10 bases between the germline ends.